The T cell receptor beta chain under discussion was sequenced for a study of OX40 agonist ivuxolimab in advanced cancers. Study context: Eligibility admitted prior anti-PD-1, anti-PD-L1 or anti-CTLA-4 therapy; about 39% had some.

Deletions cut 5 bases from V and 1 base from J, with 14 bases between. CDR1 SGHRS and CDR2 YFSETQ come from the germline V gene. The CDR3 sequence is 15 residues long. Libraries were prepared by immunoSEQ multiplex PCR; TCRdb keeps only in-frame clonotypes and omits some of them. Of roughly 77,000 clones in the sample, 84% were seen once. The input for sequencing was CD4+ or CD8+ T cells sorted from blood, taken in a trial of the OX40 agonist ivuxolimab. This rearrangement joins TRBV5-1 to TRBJ2-3; D remains unclear. The source of this sequence is an adult with an advanced solid tumor such as melanoma, head and neck, liver or kidney cancer. This CDR3 is CASREQSLGTDTQYF. In DNA form, the CDR3 reads TGCGCCAGCAGAGAACAGAGCCTCGGCACAGATACGCAGTATTTT.